This T cell receptor (beta chain) was identified during a study of CD8+ T cells in alopecia areata. Across the study: Treated patients were dosed with oral tofacitinib, taking 5 to 10 mg twice daily. Findings and caveats of the study: Mice gave a clearer picture of TCR sharing than patients did, possibly for HLA-related reasons. Among the 100 top clones, expanded CD8+ clones, like scalp clonality, were significantly decreased by tofacitinib.

Noted treatment: oral pan-JAK inhibitor, 5-10 mg twice daily. PBMCs were stained for CD3, CD4 and CD8, and CD4+ and CD8+ T cells were sorted. Regarding this clone: Antigen unknown.

This CDR3 comprises 15 residues. Germline loops: CDR1 SGHNT, CDR2 YYREEE (reference sequence). V shed 2 bases, J shed 0 bases, and the junction held 2 bases outside the gene matches. Once RNA had been extracted, it was reverse transcribed into cDNA to act as the sequencing template. Sequenced by immunoSEQ multiplex PCR; TCRdb stores in-frame clones only, minus some. The table shows fewer than 150,000 clones, with 65% to 90% occurring only once. The origin of this receptor is a human donor with alopecia areata. The chain carries TRBV5-4 and TRBJ2-3, with 8 bases fitting TRBD2. The specimen was CD8+ T cells sorted from blood, collected at week 4, from a patient treated with tofacitinib. The CDR3 coding sequence is TGTGCCAGCAGCTTAGCGGGGGCAAGCACAGATACGCAGTATTTT. This gives the protein CASSLAGASTDTQYF.